This entry lists 19 T cell receptor beta chains sequenced from one sample in a study of identifying expanded T cells in peripheral blood. Measured with immunoSEQ multiplex PCR; TCRdb has only the in-frame clones, and not every one. The sample records 100,000 to 150,000 clones, around 88% being singletons. The sample comprised blood. Receptors were obtained from a person aged 18 to 75 in good health.

The V gene is TRBV6-5, the J gene TRBJ1-1; D is unclear. CDR3 length: 15 amino acids. From germline, CDR1 is MNHEY and CDR2 SVGAGI. The ends were cut back, 0 bases at V and 0 bases at J, with 8 bases in the middle. CDR3 amino acids: CASSYSGSMNTEAFF. The CDR3 DNA reads as TGTGCCAGCAGTTACTCGGGCAGCATGAACACTGAAGCTTTCTTT.

The chain employs TRBV25-1 and TRBJ1-5, with D possibly TRBD1 on 6 matching bases. Trimming left V 6 bases short and J 5 bases short, with 11 bases between. The CDR3 length is 13 residues. The germline gives CDR1 MGHDK, CDR2 SYGVNS. CDR3 amino acids: CASSPNRDQPQHF. In DNA form, the CDR3 reads TGTGCCAGCAGCCCGAACAGGGATCAGCCCCAGCATTTT.

This chain joins TRBV18 and TRBJ2-2; D gene uncertain. CDR3 length equals 18 residues. Germline CDR1 reads KGHSH; CDR2 reads LQKENI. V was cut by 0 bases and J by 2 bases, with 16 bases left in between. The CDR3: CASSPPNRRTPNTGELFF. The CDR3, as DNA: TGTGCCAGCTCACCACCGAATCGCAGGACGCCCAACACCGGGGAGCTGTTTTTT.

The rearrangement uses TRBV5-1 and TRBJ2-7; D call uncertain. CDR3 length: 15 amino acids. CDR1 is SGHRS, CDR2 YFSETQ, per germline. V lost 3 bases and J lost 1, with 14 bases in between. For the CDR3, the DNA is TGCGCCAGCAGCTCGGTCCCGGGTGCTTCCTACGAGCAGTACTTC. Amino acid sequence: CASSSVPGASYEQYF.

Worth noting for this clone: Distinct nucleotide sequences in the sample also encode this CDR3. This rearrangement joins TRBV19 to TRBJ2-1; 7 bases agree with TRBD2. Germline trimming cut 6 bases from V and 6 bases from J; bases unmatched to any gene: 5. Per germline, CDR1 LNHDA and CDR2 SQIVND (reference sequence). The CDR3 has 13 amino acids. The CDR3 DNA sequence: TGTGCCAGTAGCAAGGGACTACTCAATGAGCAGTTCTTC. It codes for CASSKGLLNEQFF.

The chain employs TRBV14 and TRBJ1-5; D is ambiguous. The CDR3 runs 13 residues. CDR1 is SGHDN, CDR2 FVKESK, per germline. V lost 5 bases, J lost 6 bases, and 11 bases lay in between. The CDR3 spells CASSAGGSQPQHF. The CDR3 DNA reads as TGTGCCAGCAGCGCAGGAGGGAGTCAGCCCCAGCATTTT.

CDR3 DNA: TGTGCCAGCAGTGCCCTCAATGAGCAGTTCTTC. Translation: CASSALNEQFF. This chain joins TRBV6-1 and TRBJ2-1; no definite D call. The germline V gene has CDR1 MNHNS and CDR2 SASEGT. The V end was cut by 4 bases, the J end by 6 bases, with 4 bases between. The CDR3 loop spans 11 amino acids.

This chain connects TRBV6-6 to TRBJ1-5, with 8 bases lining up with TRBD1. Unmatched junction bases numbered 12, after V lost 11 bases and J lost 6 bases. CDR1 is MNHNY, CDR2 SVGAGI, per germline (reference sequence). CDR3 length: 14 residues. CDR3 sequence: CAGSAGGTSQPQHF. The CDR3 DNA follows: TGTGCCGGGAGCGCAGGGGGCACTAGTCAGCCCCAGCATTTT.

The chain is built from TRBV5-4 and TRBJ1-2; D uncertain. The germline V and J ends were trimmed by 0 bases and 8 bases, with 14 bases remaining between them. The CDR3 totals 14 residues. Germline loops: CDR1 SGHNT, CDR2 YYREEE (reference sequence). CDR3 in amino acids: CASSLAIGVGGYTF. The CDR3 DNA follows: TGTGCCAGCAGCTTGGCCATCGGGGTAGGAGGCTACACCTTC. Full variable domain (remainder filled in from reference TRBV5-4 and TRBJ1-2): ETGVTQSPTHLIKTRGQQVTLRCSSQSGHNTVSWYQQALGQGPQFIFQYYREEENGRGNFPPRFSGLQFPNYSSELNVNALELDDSALYLCASSLAIGVGGYTFGSGTRLTVV.

This clone appeared a few times. The gene calls are TRBV4-3 and TRBJ2-4, with D perhaps matching TRBD2 (5 bases). V was shortened by 4 bases and J by 2 bases, with 12 bases between the two germline ends. The CDR3 is 15 residues long. Germline V gives CDR1 LGHNA, CDR2 YSLEER. The CDR3 loop reads CASSLAEDPKNIQYF. The CDR3 coding sequence is TGCGCCAGCAGCCTCGCGGAGGATCCCAAAAACATTCAGTACTTC.

The rearrangement joins TRBV6-5 to TRBJ1-2; possible D gene TRBD1, 5 bases. The CDR3 sequence is 15 residues long. Germline loops: CDR1 MNHEY, CDR2 SVGAGI. V lost 2 bases, J lost 0 bases, and 10 bases lay in between. The CDR3 reads CASSYMGVANYGYTF. The DNA for the CDR3 is TGTGCCAGCAGTTACATGGGGGTAGCTAACTATGGCTACACCTTC.

The chain has TRBV19 and TRBJ2-1; D is perhaps TRBD2 (6 bases). CDR1 LNHDA and CDR2 SQIVND come from the germline V gene (reference sequence). This CDR3 region has 13 residues. The V gene lost 5 bases and the J gene lost 8 bases, with 13 bases spanning the gap. The CDR3 spells CASSEGREDEQFF. The CDR3 bases are TGTGCCAGTAGTGAAGGCAGGGAGGATGAGCAGTTCTTC.

This chain uses TRBV15 with TRBJ2-5; TRBD2 agrees at 7 bases. The germline V gene has CDR1 LNHNV and CDR2 YYDKDF (reference sequence). The junction had 4 bases not matched to a gene; V was cut back by 0 bases and J by 6 bases. The CDR3 extends over 14 amino acids. As DNA, the CDR3 is TGTGCCACCAGCAGAGATGGCGGGGGACAGACCCAGTACTTC. It encodes CATSRDGGGQTQYF. Filled out from reference TRBV15 and TRBJ2-5, the complete variable domain reads DAMVIQNPRYQVTQFGKPVTLSCSQTLNHNVMYWYQQKSSQAPKLLFHYYDKDFNNEADTPDNFQSRRPNTSFCFLDIRSPGLGDTAMYLCATSRDGGGQTQYFGPGTRLLVL.

This chain joins TRBV10-1 and TRBJ2-7; a weak D match, TRBD2 (6 bases). V gave up 4 bases and J gave up 3 bases, with 22 bases separating them. This CDR3 spans 17 amino acids. The germline V gene encodes CDR1 WNHNN and CDR2 SYGVQD (reference sequence). The CDR3 DNA sequence: TGCGCCAGCAGTGTCGGGATGACTGGGGACTTAAACTACGAGCAGTACTTC. This encodes CASSVGMTGDLNYEQYF.

Written as DNA, the CDR3 is TGCGCCAGCAGCGGTCTAGCGGTTAGCACAGATACGCAGTATTTT. This codes for CASSGLAVSTDTQYF. J is TRBJ2-3 and V is TRBV5-1; 7 bases are a match to TRBD2. Germline V gives CDR1 SGHRS, CDR2 YFSETQ. CDR3 length: 15 amino acids. The V segment lost 4 bases and the J segment 0 bases; nucleotides outside the gene matches: 5.

This rearrangement joins TRBV7-6 to TRBJ1-2; possibly TRBD1 for D (6 bases). The CDR3 runs 16 residues. Trimming took off 5 bases at V and 8 bases at J, with 24 bases between the two ends. The V gene's germline CDR1 is SGHVS and CDR2 FNYEAQ. For the CDR3, the DNA is TGTGCCAGCAGCCCCGACCCCAAGACAGGAATTGTGGGCTACACCTTC. Amino acid sequence: CASSPDPKTGIVGYTF. The complete variable domain, with remaining parts taken from reference TRBV7-6 and TRBJ1-2, reads GAGVSQSPRYKVTKRGQDVALRCDPISGHVSLYWYRQALGQGPEFLTYFNYEAQQDKSGLPNDRFSAERPEGSISTLTIQRTEQRDSAMYRCASSPDPKTGIVGYTFGSGTRLTVV.

V gene TRBV30 combines with J gene TRBJ2-1; maybe TRBD2 (7 bases). This CDR3 comprises 13 residues. Germline CDR1 is GTSNPN and CDR2 is SVGIG (reference sequence). V dropped 2 bases and J dropped 8 bases, with 13 bases sitting between them. The CDR3 DNA reads TGTGCCTGGAGTCTCCGGGGGGCGGATGAGCAGTTCTTC. Protein sequence: CAWSLRGADEQFF. Drawing the rest from reference TRBV30 and TRBJ2-1, the complete variable domain is SQTIHQWPATLVQPVGSPLSLECTVEGTSNPNLYWYRQAAGRGLQLLFYSVGIGQISSEVPQNLSASRPQDRQFILSSKKLLLSDSGFYLCAWSLRGADEQFFGPGTRLTVL.

This clone was observed a few times. CDR3 sequence reads: CASSATGNYGYTF. CDR3 coding DNA: TGTGCCAGCAGCGCTACAGGGAACTATGGCTACACCTTC. This sequence joins TRBV7-3 and TRBJ1-2; tentatively, D is TRBD1 (6 bases). This CDR3 is 13 amino acids long. Germline V gives CDR1 SGHTA, CDR2 FQGTGA. V was cut by 5 bases and J by 2 bases, with 9 bases left in between.

The chain has TRBV12-1 and TRBJ2-7; the table assigns TRBD1, which was not confirmed against the DNA. TRBV12-1 constitutes a pseudogene. The CDR3 has 14 residues. The CDR3 nucleotides read TGTGCCAGCAGCTTTGAGACAAATACCTACGAGCAGTACTTC. This translates into CASSFETNTYEQYF.